The source of this TCR beta chain is a study of T cell changes during pregnancy in multiple sclerosis. This CDR3 comprises 14 residues. Germline V gives CDR1 SGDLS, CDR2 YYNGEE. V lost 3 bases and J lost 2, with 10 bases in between. The table came from immunoSEQ multiplex PCR; TCRdb's copy has only in-frame clones and leaves some out. This sample has about 32,000 clones, with about nine tenths found just once. The chain uses TRBV9 and TRBJ2-3; D perhaps matches TRBD2 (6 bases). The clonotype originates from a female donor with multiple sclerosis, enrolled in a pregnancy study. Material: CD8+ T cells from peripheral blood mononuclear cells, obtained in the third trimester of pregnancy. The CDR3 bases are TGTGCCAGCAGCGCGGCGGGGCTCACAGATACGCAGTATTTT. It is translated as CASSAAGLTDTQYF.